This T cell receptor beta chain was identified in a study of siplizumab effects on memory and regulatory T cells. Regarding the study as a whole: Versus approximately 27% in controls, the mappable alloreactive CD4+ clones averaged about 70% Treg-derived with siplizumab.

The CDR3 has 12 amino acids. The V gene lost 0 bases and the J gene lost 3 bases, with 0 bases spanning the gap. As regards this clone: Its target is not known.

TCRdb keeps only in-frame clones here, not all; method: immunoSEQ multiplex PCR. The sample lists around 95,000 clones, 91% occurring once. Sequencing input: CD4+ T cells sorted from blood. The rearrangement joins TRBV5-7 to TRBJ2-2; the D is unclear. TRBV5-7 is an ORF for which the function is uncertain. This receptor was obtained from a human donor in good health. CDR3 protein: CASSLDTGELFF. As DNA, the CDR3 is TGTGCCAGCAGCTTGGACACCGGGGAGCTGTTTTTT.